The next 16 T cell receptor beta chains were all read from a single sample in a study of blood T cell repertoires in COVID-19. Some clones are missing from TCRdb's copy, which holds only in-frame ones; the method was immunoSEQ multiplex PCR. There are under 250,000 clones in the sample; 80% to 90% occur only once, and 11% lies in the top ten. What was sequenced was peripheral blood. Source of these receptors: a man aged 50 to 59 with COVID-19, enrolled during active disease.

V usage is TRBV27 and J usage is TRBJ2-2; 9 nucleotides match TRBD1. The CDR3 runs 17 residues. Trimming removed 6 bases from V and 4 bases from J; junction bases left unmatched: 12. Germline CDR1 is MNHEY and CDR2 is SMNVEV (reference sequence). CDR3 coding DNA: TGTGCCAGCAGCCATCTCCGCGGGACAGGGTCCACCGGGGAGCTGTTTTTT. As protein: CASSHLRGTGSTGELFF.

The chain employs TRBV9 and TRBJ2-7, with a tentative D call TRBD2 (6 bases). V gave up 3 bases and J gave up 5 bases, with 9 bases separating them. The CDR3 loop spans 12 amino acids. CDR1 and CDR2 (germline): SGDLS, YYNGEE. The CDR3 DNA sequence: TGTGCCAGCAGCGCGTGGGGGGACGAGCAGTACTTC. Translation: CASSAWGDEQYF.

The CDR3 here is CAWRAEDQLIEKLFF. The CDR3, as DNA: TGTGCCTGGAGGGCAGAAGACCAACTAATCGAAAAACTGTTTTTT. The chain links TRBV30 to TRBJ1-4, with D unresolved. Germline-derived CDR1 and CDR2 are GTSNPN and SVGIG (reference sequence). V was clipped by 3 bases and J by 8 bases, with 19 bases between them. The CDR3 runs 15 residues.

Written as DNA, the CDR3 is TGTGCCAGCAGACGCGGGAGCGGGGCAGGGGAAGGCTACACCTTC. Translation: CASRRGSGAGEGYTF. The chain joins TRBV3-1 (or the pseudogene TRBV3-2) to TRBJ1-2; D perhaps matches TRBD1 (6 bases). The CDR3 contains 15 residues. From germline, CDR1 is LGHDT and CDR2 YNNKEL (reference sequence). Trimming removed 6 bases at V and 8 bases at J, with 22 bases between.

The rearrangement links TRBV12-5 to TRBJ1-5, with TRBD1 as a possible D gene (5 bases). The CDR3 totals 14 residues. With 2 bases removed from V and 8 bases from J, the gap between germline ends came to 13 bases. Germline lookup yields CDR1 LGHNT and CDR2 FRNRAP. The CDR3 reads CASGLSPRGEPQHF. The CDR3 DNA reads TGTGCTAGTGGTTTGTCCCCTCGGGGGGAGCCCCAGCATTTT.

The chain is built from TRBV5-4 and TRBJ2-2, with TRBD2 as a possible D gene (7 bases). V dropped 4 bases and J dropped 1 base, with 11 bases sitting between them. There are 15 residues in the CDR3. Looked up from germline, CDR1 is SGHNT and CDR2 is YYREEE (reference sequence). CDR3 sequence reads: CASSRGGGNTGELFF. The CDR3 DNA is TGTGCCAGCAGCAGGGGGGGAGGGAACACCGGGGAGCTGTTTTTT. Drawing the rest from reference TRBV5-4 and TRBJ2-2, the complete variable domain is ETGVTQSPTHLIKTRGQQVTLRCSSQSGHNTVSWYQQALGQGPQFIFQYYREEENGRGNFPPRFSGLQFPNYSSELNVNALELDDSALYLCASSRGGGNTGELFFGEGSRLTVL.

This chain joins TRBV5-1 and TRBJ2-7; D perhaps matches TRBD2 (6 bases). This CDR3 is 14 amino acids long. The germline V gene encodes CDR1 SGHRS and CDR2 YFSETQ. Trimming shortened V by 4 bases and J by 5 bases, and 16 bases separated the two germline ends. The CDR3 nucleotides are TGCGCCAGCAGCCAACGGCGGGGAAGGGACGAGCAGTACTTC. Encoded protein: CASSQRRGRDEQYF.

This clone appeared a single time. Written as DNA, the CDR3 is TGTGCCAGCAGTGAAGGGGGTAGGGGCTGGGAAAAACTGTTTTTT. Translation gives CASSEGGRGWEKLFF. The chain is built from TRBV2 and TRBJ1-4; tentatively, D is TRBD1 (5 bases). V lost 1 base and J lost 8, with 14 bases in between. Germline CDR1 reads SNHLY; CDR2 reads FYNNEI. This CDR3 comprises 15 residues. The full variable domain, with the rest looked up from reference TRBV2 and TRBJ1-4, is EPEVTQTPSHQVTQMGQEVILRCVPISNHLYFYWYRQILGQKVEFLVSFYNNEISEKSEIFDDQFSVERPDGSNFTLKIRSTKLEDSAMYFCASSEGGRGWEKLFFGSGTQLSVL.

The V and J genes are TRBV4-3 and TRBJ2-1; possibly TRBD1 for D (6 bases). Trimming pared 0 bases from V and 7 bases from J, leaving 13 bases between. Germline CDR1 is LGHNA and CDR2 is YSLEER. This CDR3 has 15 amino acids. CDR3 DNA: TGCGCCAGCAGCCAAGAGTGGGGGCTTCTTAATGAGCAGTTCTTC. Its protein is CASSQEWGLLNEQFF.

V is TRBV10-3 and J is TRBJ2-2; TRBD1 matches at 9 bases. The CDR3 covers 15 residues. In germline, CDR1 is ENHRY, CDR2 SYGVKD. J lost 0 bases, V lost 10 bases, and 6 bases had no gene match. The CDR3 loop is CATEGQGTNTGELFF. The DNA for the CDR3 is TGTGCCACAGAGGGACAGGGAACGAACACCGGGGAGCTGTTTTTT.

The V call is TRBV6-2 or TRBV6-3, the J call TRBJ1-5; 8 nucleotides line up with TRBD1. V gave up 0 bases and J gave up 6 bases; unmatched junction bases: 13. The V gene's germline CDR1 is MNHEY and CDR2 SVGEGT. The CDR3 is 18 amino acids. The CDR3 nucleotides read TGTGCCAGCAGTTACTCTTCCATCGACAGGGGTTTTAGTCAGCCCCAGCATTTT. This sequence encodes CASSYSSIDRGFSQPQHF.

The chain employs TRBV19 and TRBJ1-1; TRBD1 matches 8 bases. The CDR3 totals 15 residues. Germline assignment: CDR1 LNHDA and CDR2 SQIVND (reference sequence). After removal of 3 bases from V and 3 bases from J, the junction contained 6 bases not matched to a gene. The CDR3 DNA reads TGTGCCAGTAGTATCCGACAGGGGCAGGACACTGAAGCTTTCTTT. Translated: CASSIRQGQDTEAFF.

This chain joins TRBV5-4 and TRBJ2-3; 9 bases line up with TRBD1. The trim removed 4 bases at V and 4 bases at J, leaving 10 bases unmatched. This CDR3 has 16 residues. The germline V gene has CDR1 SGHNT and CDR2 YYREEE (reference sequence). CDR3 loop: CASSSPGQGGADTQYF. The CDR3 DNA reads as TGTGCCAGCAGCAGCCCGGGACAGGGCGGTGCAGATACGCAGTATTTT.

This clone was observed a single time. The rearrangement uses TRBV10-3 and TRBJ2-5; TRBD1 aligns across 7 bases. The CDR3 is 13 residues long. Germline values: CDR1 ENHRY, CDR2 SYGVKD. V dropped 7 bases and J dropped 1; count of bases not matched to a gene: 3. The CDR3 protein is CAIKQGTQETQYF. The CDR3 coding sequence is TGTGCCATCAAACAGGGGACCCAAGAGACCCAGTACTTC.

The genes are TRBV5-4 and TRBJ1-1; 8 positions agree with TRBD1. CDR1 is SGHNT and CDR2 is YYREEE in the germline V gene (reference sequence). Germline trimming cut 1 base from V and 0 bases from J; bases unmatched to any gene: 2. The CDR3 sequence is 15 residues long. The CDR3 DNA reads as TGTGCCAGCAGCTTGTCGACAGGGGTGAACACTGAAGCTTTCTTT. Protein product: CASSLSTGVNTEAFF.

V gene TRBV6-5 combines with J gene TRBJ1-3, with 7 bases identical to TRBD1. Germline V gene lookup returns CDR1 MNHEY and CDR2 SVGAGI. J gave up 10 bases and V 8 bases, and 14 bases lay outside the gene matches. This CDR3 spans 14 amino acids. CDR3 sequence: CASHGDSARKTIYF. CDR3 sequence (DNA): TGTGCCAGCCATGGGGACAGCGCCCGTAAGACCATATATTTT.